This T cell receptor beta chain was sequenced for a study of PD-1 blockade in classical Hodgkin lymphoma. Study details: Intravenous delivery of nivolumab at 3 mg/kg to patients occurred every 2 weeks. General study points: Significant TCR diversity gains by C4D1 occurred in CD4+ but not CD8+ cells.

This CDR3 has 14 amino acids. Deletions cut 7 bases from V and 7 bases from J, with 17 bases between. Germline V lookup: CDR1 LNHDA, CDR2 SQIVND (reference sequence). Patients all relapsed after autologous stem cell transplantation, and there was variation in brentuximab vedotin exposure. This clone was counted between two and nine times. Its antigen is currently unknown. Here immunoSEQ multiplex PCR was the method, and the copy in TCRdb shows in-frame clones only, minus some. Seen here are 100,000 or so clones, approximately 90% observed once, and the top ten hold under 8%. The receptor was isolated from a human donor with classical Hodgkin lymphoma. V and J are TRBV19 and TRBJ1-5; TRBD1 might be the D (5 bases). The specimen was peripheral blood mononuclear cells (PBMCs), collected before the second cycle of nivolumab. The CDR3 nucleotides read TGTGCCAGTACCGGAGGATTGGGGGGACAGCCCCAGCATTTT. This gives the protein CASTGGLGGQPQHF.